The rows below give T cell receptor beta chains drawn from one sample of a study of blood T cell repertoires in COVID-19. Assay: immunoSEQ multiplex PCR; the TCRdb copy retains only in-frame clones and omits some. The sample includes a few hundred thousand clones, about 82% of them seen just once. Material for sequencing was peripheral blood. The receptors come from a woman in her fifties or sixties with acute or convalescent COVID-19. CDR3s include the opening cysteine and the closing phenylalanine or tryptophan. A D gene is named only where the DNA matches it firmly. Clone size is shown for a subset of rows, as once, few, many or a class of expanded clone.

-	TRBV29-1	TRBJ2-7	-	CSVEGTGGGRGLYEQYF	TGCAGCGTTGAAGGGACTGGGGGAGGCCGAGGGCTATACGAGCAGTACTTC
-	TRBV10-3	TRBJ2-5	TRBD2	CAISEPSAGRQETQYF	TGTGCCATCAGTGAGCCGTCAGCGGGACGGCAAGAGACCCAGTACTTC
-	TRBV7-9	TRBJ2-2	-	CASSWLGAGELFF	TGTGCCAGCAGCTGGCTAGGGGCCGGGGAGCTGTTTTTT
once	TRBV7-6	TRBJ2-7	-	CASSLVLGAGEQYF	TGTGCCAGCAGCTTAGTGCTTGGCGCGGGCGAGCAGTACTTC
-	TRBV5-4	TRBJ2-7	TRBD2	CASSAGTSGRSFSYEQYF	TGTGCCAGCAGCGCCGGGACTAGCGGGAGGAGCTTCTCCTACGAGCAGTACTTC
-	TRBV25-1	TRBJ1-6	TRBD1	CASSESGRGDSPLHF	TGTGCCAGCAGTGAATCGGGCAGGGGGGACTCACCCCTCCACTTT
-	TRBV25-1	TRBJ2-6	-	CASSEDWANVLTF	TGTGCCAGCAGTGAAGACTGGGCCAACGTCCTGACTTTC
once	TRBV19	TRBJ2-7	TRBD1	CASSIDGTGGFNEQYF	TGTGCCAGTAGTATAGATGGGACAGGGGGCTTCAACGAGCAGTACTTC
-	TRBV6-6	TRBJ1-1	-	CASGRQANTEAFF	TGTGCCAGCGGGCGACAGGCTAACACTGAAGCTTTCTTT
once	TRBV7-2	TRBJ2-7	-	CASSPSRSSTYEQYF	TGTGCCAGCAGCCCATCTAGGTCGAGTACCTACGAGCAGTACTTC
-	TRBV14	TRBJ2-2	-	CASSRAITGELFF	TGTGCCAGCAGCCGGGCCATAACCGGGGAGCTGTTTTTT
-	TRBV4-3	TRBJ2-7	-	CASSQDRHLRDEQYF	TGCGCCAGCAGCCAAGATCGACACCTCAGGGACGAGCAGTACTTC
-	TRBV7-9	TRBJ1-5	TRBD1	CASSARTGRPQPQHF	TGTGCCAGCAGCGCCCGGACAGGGCGACCTCAGCCCCAGCATTTT
-	TRBV18	TRBJ2-1	TRBD1	CASSPPGQGPWNEQFF	TGTGCCAGCTCACCACCAGGACAGGGGCCGTGGAATGAGCAGTTCTTC
-	TRBV5-1	TRBJ1-1	-	CASSLGTGTEAFF	TGCGCCAGCAGCCTCGGAACAGGCACTGAAGCTTTCTTT
-	TRBV27	TRBJ1-1	-	CASSLSRGTEAFF	TGTGCCAGCAGTTTATCCAGGGGTACCGAAGCTTTCTTT
-	TRBV5-1	TRBJ2-6	-	CASSLIGVAGANVLTF	TGCGCCAGCAGCTTGATCGGGGTGGCTGGGGCCAACGTCCTGACTTTC
-	TRBV12-3/TRBV12-4	TRBJ1-2	-	CASSSGSYGYTF	TGTGCCAGCAGTTCGGGGAGCTATGGCTACACCTTC
-	TRBV19	TRBJ2-7	TRBD1	CASSPGKGGQYEQYF	TGTGCCAGTAGTCCCGGGAAAGGGGGCCAGTACGAGCAGTACTTC
few	TRBV27	TRBJ2-1	TRBD2	CASKVSNSGRGSIGQFF	TGTGCCAGCAAAGTTTCTAATAGCGGGAGAGGCTCGATAGGGCAGTTCTTC
-	TRBV7-6	TRBJ2-7	-	CASSLEQISYEQYF	TGTGCCAGCAGCTTAGAACAGATTTCCTACGAGCAGTACTTC
-	TRBV28	TRBJ1-4	-	CASSSTIFPTNEKLFF	TGTGCCAGCAGTTCCACAATTTTCCCAACTAATGAAAAACTGTTTTTT
-	TRBV12-3/TRBV12-4	TRBJ2-7	-	CASSRTTSYEQYF	TGTGCCAGCAGCCGGACTACCTCCTACGAGCAGTACTTC
-	TRBV10-3	TRBJ1-5	-	CAISDGEGQPQHF	TGTGCCATCAGTGATGGGGAGGGGCAGCCCCAGCATTTT
-	TRBV5-4	TRBJ2-7	-	CASSLADYEQYF	TGTGCCAGCAGCTTGGCAGACTACGAGCAGTACTTC
-	TRBV28	TRBJ2-5	TRBD1	CASSARDRGRETQYF	TGTGCCAGCAGCGCCCGGGACAGGGGACGAGAGACCCAGTACTTC
once	TRBV6-2/TRBV6-3	TRBJ2-1	-	CASSYARFSYNEQFF	TGTGCCAGCAGTTACGCTAGATTTAGCTACAATGAGCAGTTCTTC
-	TRBV5-1	TRBJ1-1	-	CASSMDRQNTEAFF	TGCGCCAGCAGCATGGACAGACAGAACACTGAAGCTTTCTTT
-	TRBV28	TRBJ1-5	-	CASTRSLGQPQHF	TGTGCCAGCACACGATCCCTAGGTCAGCCCCAGCATTTT
-	TRBV19	TRBJ1-4	-	CASRTDREKLFF	TGTGCCAGTAGAACAGACCGCGAAAAACTGTTTTTT
few	TRBV11-2	TRBJ2-7	TRBD1	CASSLGPGQGRSYEQYF	TGTGCCAGCAGCTTAGGGCCGGGACAGGGTCGGTCCTACGAGCAGTACTTC
-	TRBV28	TRBJ2-3	TRBD2	CASSLYGLAGITDTQYF	TGTGCCAGCAGTTTATATGGGCTAGCGGGGATCACAGATACGCAGTATTTT
-	TRBV27	TRBJ2-1	TRBD1	CASSPEQGAWNEQFF	TGTGCCAGCAGTCCCGAGCAGGGGGCATGGAATGAGCAGTTCTTC
-	TRBV28	TRBJ2-1	TRBD1	CASSLGQGASNEQFF	TGTGCCAGCAGTTTGGGACAGGGGGCCAGCAATGAGCAGTTCTTC
-	TRBV19	TRBJ2-7	TRBD2	CATGAGETYEQYF	TGTGCCACGGGAGCGGGGGAAACCTACGAGCAGTACTTC
-	TRBV27	TRBJ1-5	-	CASSPRAGQYSNQPQHF	TGTGCCAGCAGTCCCAGGGCAGGGCAATATAGCAATCAGCCCCAGCATTTT
-	TRBV18	TRBJ2-7	TRBD2	CASSTSGSYEQYF	TGTGCCAGCTCAACTAGCGGGAGCTACGAGCAGTACTTC
once	TRBV28	TRBJ2-1	TRBD2	CASSLPPRLAGVYNEQFF	TGTGCCAGCAGTCTTCCCCCCCGGCTAGCGGGAGTGTACAATGAGCAGTTCTTC
-	TRBV7-3	TRBJ1-1	TRBD1	CASSSTGGITEAFF	TGTGCCAGCAGCTCGACAGGGGGCATCACTGAAGCTTTCTTT
-	TRBV5-1	TRBJ2-1	TRBD2	CASSLVAGSWDNEQFF	TGCGCCAGCAGCTTGGTAGCGGGAAGCTGGGACAATGAGCAGTTCTTC
few	TRBV27	TRBJ1-2	-	CASSLLTTSSGINYGYTF	TGTGCCAGCAGTTTACTCACGACCTCCTCCGGGATTAACTATGGCTACACCTTC
-	TRBV6-1	TRBJ1-2	-	CASSELLANYGYTF	TGTGCCAGCAGTGAACTGTTAGCTAACTATGGCTACACCTTC
-	TRBV9	TRBJ2-1	TRBD2	CASSASSGSYNEQFF	TGTGCCAGCAGCGCCTCTAGCGGGAGTTACAATGAGCAGTTCTTC